The source of this T cell receptor beta chain is a study of T cells in narcolepsy. Study summary: Healthy controls were enrolled alongside patients with narcolepsy type 1 or type 2.

Study results and limitations: In some patient and control memory CD4+ samples, autoreactive clones were absent. Comparing one patient's CSF and blood CD4+ clonotypes highlighted HCRT- and TRIB2-specific autoreactive clonotypes. Blood of same and different patients, but not healthy controls, reportedly held recurring autoreactive clonotypes.

The germline V and J ends were trimmed by 3 bases and 2 bases, with 14 bases remaining between them. CDR1 and CDR2 from the germline V gene are MNHEY and SMNVEV (reference sequence). This CDR3 comprises 16 residues. Concerning this clone: Its specificity is unknown.

The repertoire was sequenced with immunoSEQ multiplex PCR; TCRdb's copy has only in-frame clones and lacks some. The table records roughly 35,000 clones, more than 70% of them present only once. The sample comprised memory (CD45RA-) CD4+ T cells from blood. The J gene is TRBJ1-3, the V gene TRBV27; tentative D call: TRBD1 (5 bases). This sequence originates from a human donor in good health. CDR3 bases: TGTGCCAGCAGTTTGGGACCGGGGAAAGCTGGAAACACCATATATTTT. Translating gives CASSLGPGKAGNTIYF.